These 8 T cell receptor beta chains came from one sample sequenced in a study of T cells in localized non-small cell lung cancer. The assay was immunoSEQ multiplex PCR, and TCRdb's table has in-frame clones only and misses some. The sample records about 2,800 clones, roughly 25% being singletons. Sequences were derived from lung tumor tissue, sampled before any cancer treatment. The source of these receptors is a female donor at least 60 years old with stage III lung adenocarcinoma.

A few counts support this clone. V and J are TRBV6-8 and TRBJ2-1; the D gene is possibly TRBD2 (5 bases). The CDR3 has 14 amino acids. The germline V gene encodes CDR1 MNHGY and CDR2 SAAAGT. V was clipped by 0 bases and J by 8 bases, with 11 bases between them. The CDR3 is CASSYSWAGDEQFF. DNA for the CDR3: TGTGCCAGCAGTTACTCGTGGGCGGGCGATGAGCAGTTCTTC.

J is TRBJ2-1 and V is TRBV30; maybe TRBD2 (7 bases). Germline values: CDR1 GTSNPN, CDR2 SVGIG (reference sequence). V lost 0 bases and J 8 bases, leaving 11 bases between the germline ends. The CDR3 runs to 13 residues. The CDR3 DNA reads as TGTGCCTGGAGTGTAGGGGGGGGCGATGAGCAGTTCTTC. Encoded protein: CAWSVGGGDEQFF.

This clone showed up just a few times. The rearrangement joins TRBV23-1 to TRBJ2-2, with D possibly being TRBD1 or TRBD2 (5 bases each). TRBV23-1 is classed as an ORF, of uncertain function. The V and J ends lost 6 bases and 5 bases respectively, with 16 bases between them. The CDR3 length is 15 residues. The DNA for the CDR3 is TGCGCCAGCAGCCAAGAAGGGACCCTAACCGGGGAGCTGTTTTTT. Translating it yields CASSQEGTLTGELFF.

The rearrangement uses TRBV19 and TRBJ1-5; no firm D call. CDR1 is LNHDA, CDR2 SQIVND, per germline (reference sequence). The CDR3 is made up of 16 amino acids. Trimming left V 6 bases short and J 1 base short, with 16 bases between. CDR3 sequence (DNA): TGTGCCAGTAGCCGTGATTGGGGTTTGAGCAATCAGCCCCAGCATTTT. It encodes CASSRDWGLSNQPQHF. The complete variable domain, with remaining parts taken from reference TRBV19 and TRBJ1-5, reads DGGITQSPKYLFRKEGQNVTLSCEQNLNHDAMYWYRQDPGQGLRLIYYSQIVNDFQKGDIAEGYSVSREKKESFPLTVTSAQKNPTAFYLCASSRDWGLSNQPQHFGDGTRLSIL.

This clone has only a few counts. The rearrangement uses TRBV4-1 and TRBJ1-2, with 11 bases aligning to TRBD1. The CDR3 runs 14 residues. Trimming took 6 bases from V and 3 from J; bases not matched to a gene: 3. Germline V CDR1 and CDR2: MGHRA, YSYEKL. CDR3 nucleotide sequence: TGCGCCAGCAGGGGGACAGGGGGAGACTATGGCTACACCTTC. It is translated as CASRGTGGDYGYTF.

The chain is built from TRBV6-8 and TRBJ2-7, with TRBD2 identical over 13 bases. Germline V gene lookup returns CDR1 MNHGY and CDR2 SAAAGT. V shed 6 bases and J 4 bases; nucleotides not matched to a gene: 6. The CDR3 consists of 15 residues. This CDR3 reads CASSPGLAGVYEQYF. The CDR3 DNA is TGTGCCAGCAGCCCCGGACTAGCGGGAGTTTACGAGCAGTACTTC.

This clone was detected only a few times. The chain combines TRBV7-5 with TRBJ2-5. TRBV7-5 corresponds to a pseudogene. CDR3 length: 14 amino acids. As DNA, the CDR3 is TGTGCCAGCAGCCTAGCGGGACCTAAAGAGACCCAGTACTTC. Its translation: CASSLAGPKETQYF.

CDR3 protein: CASSHTLAGEPNEQFF. In DNA form, the CDR3 reads TGTGCCAGCAGCCATACTTTAGCGGGAGAACCCAATGAGCAGTTCTTC. This rearrangement joins TRBV9 to TRBJ2-1; the match to TRBD2 covers 9 bases. This CDR3 contains 16 residues. CDR1 and CDR2 from the germline V gene are SGDLS and YYNGEE. V lost 4 bases to trimming and J lost 6 bases; unmatched junction nucleotides: 11.